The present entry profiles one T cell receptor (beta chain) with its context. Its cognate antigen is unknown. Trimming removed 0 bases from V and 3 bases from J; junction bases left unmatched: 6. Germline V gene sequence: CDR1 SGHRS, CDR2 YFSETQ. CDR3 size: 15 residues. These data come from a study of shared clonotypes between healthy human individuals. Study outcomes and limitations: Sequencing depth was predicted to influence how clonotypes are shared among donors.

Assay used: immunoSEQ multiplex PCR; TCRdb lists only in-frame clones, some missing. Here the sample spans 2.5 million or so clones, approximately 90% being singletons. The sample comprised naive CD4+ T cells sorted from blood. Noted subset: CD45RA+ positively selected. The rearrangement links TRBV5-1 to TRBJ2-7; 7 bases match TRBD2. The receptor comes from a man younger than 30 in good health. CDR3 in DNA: TGCGCCAGCAGCTTGGAGGCAGGGACTAACTACGAGCAGTACTTC. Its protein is CASSLEAGTNYEQYF. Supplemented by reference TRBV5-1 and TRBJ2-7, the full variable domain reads KAGVTQTPRYLIKTRGQQVTLSCSPISGHRSVSWYQQTPGQGLQFLFEYFSETQRNKGNFPGRFSGRQFSNSRSEMNVSTLELGDSALYLCASSLEAGTNYEQYFGPGTRLTVT.